A selection of T cell receptor beta chains follows, all from one sample in a study of spatial heterogeneity in lung cancer. TCRdb redid the calling of the 5' RACE reads with MiXCR, one entry per CDR3 protein. Among tens of thousands of distinct CDR3 sequences listed, about 4.3% were seen once. Sequencing used lung tumor tissue, obtained at surgery. Receptors originate from a male donor with early-stage non-small cell lung cancer. Each CDR3 is given without its conserved first and last residue.

V: TRBV7-8; J: TRBJ2-5; CDR3: ASSSDETQY
V: TRBV6-2/TRBV6-3; J: TRBJ2-1; CDR3: ASSYSPTQGAAGF
V: TRBV7-8; J: TRBJ2-3; CDR3: ASSFQLAGGPDTQY
V: TRBV12-3/TRBV12-4; J: TRBJ1-3; CDR3: ASSLPRGRSSGNTIY
V: TRBV4-2; J: TRBJ2-1; CDR3: ASSLAGQGLSYNEQF
V: TRBV5-6; J: TRBJ1-5; CDR3: ASSLVPGPQH
V: TRBV18; J: TRBJ1-1; CDR3: ASSPPGGRRSEAF
V: TRBV6-1; J: TRBJ2-1; CDR3: ASSQQGANEQF
V: TRBV6-5; J: TRBJ2-1; CDR3: ASSYSPGGPDEQF
V: TRBV11-2; J: TRBJ2-4; CDR3: ASSGQRAKNIQY
V: TRBV7-2; J: TRBJ2-6; CDR3: ASSLQGTGANVLT
V: TRBV4-3; J: TRBJ2-1; CDR3: ASSQDIHDPYNEQF
V: TRBV29-1; J: TRBJ1-5; CDR3: SVVSGINQPQH
V: TRBV7-8; J: TRBJ1-1; CDR3: HNGTRTDNEAF
V: TRBV28; J: TRBJ2-3; CDR3: ASKRARGTDTQY
V: TRBV11-2; J: TRBJ2-1; CDR3: ASSLMTNNEQF
V: TRBV9; J: TRBJ1-2; CDR3: ASSVALGDYGYT
V: TRBV11-2; J: TRBJ2-5; CDR3: ASSLGTNGQETQY
V: TRBV5-1; J: TRBJ2-1; CDR3: ASSLGLAGTNEQF
V: TRBV28; J: TRBJ1-2; CDR3: ASSWPNYGYT
V: TRBV20-1; J: TRBJ1-5; CDR3: SAIRGGMNSNQPQH
V: TRBV6-1; J: TRBJ1-2; CDR3: ASSAPTGIYGYT